What follows are 22 T cell receptor beta chains derived from one specimen sequenced in a study of T cell repertoires in cytomegalovirus infection (dated by TCRdb to about 2019). The sequencing machine was an Illumina HiSeq 1500. Clones were called with MiXCR by TCRdb after fastp trimmed the public reads at Q25, and only in-frame beta chains were retained. Under each unique CDR3 protein, matching rows form one entry showing the most common genes and DNA. The sample table shows about 460,000 distinct CDR3 sequences, and approximately 10% are seen once. The top ten hold about a tenth of the sample. Specimen: PBMCs. The source of these receptors is a human donor in good health (CMV status not recorded). Some clones in this sample may be carry-over from other donors' samples.

This clonotype was seen only a few times. This sequence joins TRBV20-1 and TRBJ2-1; 14 nucleotides agree with TRBD2. Looked up from germline, CDR1 is DFQATT and CDR2 is SNEGSKA (reference sequence). V dropped 2 bases and J dropped 6; count of bases not matched to a gene: 6. The CDR3 is made up of 16 amino acids. The CDR3 region is CSARRTSGRSGNEQFF. The CDR3 DNA reads as TGCAGTGCTAGACGGACTAGCGGGAGGTCTGGCAATGAGCAGTTCTTC.

This clonotype was observed at least ten times. The rearrangement uses TRBV28 and TRBJ1-2; 10 bases agree with TRBD1. CDR3 length: 15 amino acids. Germline CDR1 and CDR2: MDHEN and SYDVKM. J was trimmed by 5 bases and V by 5 bases; bases with no gene match: 8. As DNA, the CDR3 is TGTGCCAGCAGTCCCGGGGGACAGGGGAAGTATGGCTACACCTTC. It yields the protein CASSPGGQGKYGYTF.

This clonotype was seen at least ten times. The chain couples TRBV24-1 to TRBJ2-5; D possibly matches TRBD1 or TRBD2 (5 bases each). Germline CDR1 is KGHDR and CDR2 is SFDVKD. V shed 5 bases and J shed 1 base, with 7 bases lying between them. The CDR3 length is 13 residues. CDR3 coding DNA: TGTGCCACCAGTGGAGGGGCCCAAGAGACCCAGTACTTC. The encoded protein is CATSGGAQETQYF.

This clonotype was observed many times. J is TRBJ2-3 and V is TRBV6-1; 10 bases line up with TRBD2. CDR1 and CDR2 (germline): MNHNS, SASEGT. The CDR3 has 16 amino acids. V shed 6 bases and J 4 bases; nucleotides not matched to a gene: 10. CDR3: CASSFTLAGAADTQYF. CDR3 sequence (DNA): TGTGCCAGCAGCTTCACTCTAGCGGGAGCAGCAGATACGCAGTATTTT.

Many counts were recorded for this clonotype. This chain links TRBV20-1 with TRBJ2-1, with 8 bases that match TRBD2. Germline CDR1 DFQATT, CDR2 SNEGSKA (reference sequence). The V segment lost 6 bases and the J segment 8 bases; nucleotides outside the gene matches: 15. This CDR3 region has 15 residues. CDR3 residues: CSAPPTSGHYYEQFF. The CDR3 coding sequence is TGCAGTGCCCCACCCACTAGCGGACATTATTATGAGCAGTTCTTC.

This clonotype was seen ten or more times. J is TRBJ2-1 and V is TRBV14; 10 bases match TRBD2. Per germline, CDR1 SGHDN and CDR2 FVKESK. This CDR3 is 22 amino acids long. The ends lost 0 bases at V and 0 bases at J; junction bases unmatched: 17. In nucleotides, the CDR3 is TGTGCCAGCAGCCAAGATTTTAGGACTAGCGGTCTTCAGTTGGGCTCCTACAATGAGCAGTTCTTC. Translation gives CASSQDFRTSGLQLGSYNEQFF.

This clonotype was counted ten times or more. The chain couples TRBV25-1 to TRBJ1-1; tentative D call: TRBD1 (5 bases). With 4 bases removed from V and 7 bases from J, the gap between germline ends came to 16 bases. The CDR3 contains 14 residues. The V gene's germline CDR1 is MGHDK and CDR2 SYGVNS. The CDR3 region is CASSARVGEGEAFF. In DNA form, the CDR3 reads TGTGCCAGCAGTGCTAGGGTGGGGGAGGGTGAAGCTTTCTTT.

The sample holds many counts of this clonotype. The gene calls are TRBV7-6 and TRBJ2-1; 8 positions agree with TRBD2. The germline V gene encodes CDR1 SGHVS and CDR2 FNYEAQ. V dropped 6 bases and J dropped 0; count of bases not matched to a gene: 10. CDR3 length: 17 residues. The CDR3 DNA follows: TGTGCCAGCAGTTTCAGCGGGGGCCCCAGCTCCTACAATGAGCAGTTCTTC. As protein: CASSFSGGPSSYNEQFF.

A few counts support this clonotype. DNA of the CDR3: TGTGCCAGCAGTTACTCTCGGGCCTCTAGCACAGATACGCAGTATTTT. Its translation: CASSYSRASSTDTQYF. This chain uses TRBV6-2 or TRBV6-3 with TRBJ2-3; no clear D. The CDR3 runs to 16 residues. Germline-derived CDR1 and CDR2 are MNHEY and SVGEGT. Trimming removed 0 bases at V and 0 bases at J, with 10 bases between.

V usage is TRBV10-3 and J usage is TRBJ2-6, with a tentative D call TRBD2 (5 bases). The V gene's germline CDR1 is ENHRY and CDR2 SYGVKD. There are 17 residues in the CDR3. The V end was cut by 5 bases, the J end by 2 bases, with 16 bases between. CDR3 nucleotide sequence: TGTGCCATCAGTCCCCTAGCCGGGCGTACTGGGGCCAACGTCCTGACTTTC. This sequence encodes CAISPLAGRTGANVLTF.

This chain connects TRBV4-2 to TRBJ2-5; 13 nucleotides match TRBD2. The length of the CDR3 is 18 residues. V trimming: 4 bases; J trimming: 5 bases; junction bases outside the gene matches: 13. CDR1 and CDR2 from the germline V gene are LGHNA and YNFKEQ. CDR3 region: CASSPTIRTSGGGETQYF. CDR3 bases: TGTGCCAGCAGCCCAACTATCCGGACTAGCGGGGGCGGGGAGACCCAGTACTTC.

Ten or more counts support this clonotype. This chain uses TRBV19 with TRBJ1-5; D remains ambiguous. V lost 3 bases and J 0 bases, leaving 9 bases between the germline ends. CDR1 and CDR2 (germline): LNHDA, SQIVND (reference sequence). This CDR3 is built from 15 residues. CDR3 in amino acids: CASSIGQYSNQPQHF. In nucleotides, the CDR3 is TGTGCCAGTAGTATTGGGCAGTATAGCAATCAGCCCCAGCATTTT.

This clonotype has ten or more counts. This chain joins TRBV19 and TRBJ2-2; TRBD2 agrees at 7 bases. V shed 7 bases, J shed 1 base, and the junction held 3 bases outside the gene matches. CDR1 and CDR2 from the germline V gene are LNHDA and SQIVND (reference sequence). This CDR3 spans 14 amino acids. CDR3 nucleotide sequence: TGTGCCAGTATGACGGGAGGGAACACCGGGGAGCTGTTTTTT. Translating gives CASMTGGNTGELFF.

This clonotype was observed many times. V is TRBV7-8 and J is TRBJ2-3; D uncertain. The CDR3 totals 14 residues. V was clipped by 0 bases and J by 7 bases, with 11 bases between them. Germline V gene lookup returns CDR1 SGHVS and CDR2 FQNEAQ. CDR3 in amino acids: CASSLATTINTQYF. The DNA of the CDR3 is TGTGCCAGCAGCTTAGCAACTACAATTAATACGCAGTATTTT.

This clonotype was detected many times. The chain has TRBV10-3 and TRBJ2-1; 13 bases line up with TRBD2. The V gene's germline CDR1 is ENHRY and CDR2 SYGVKD. The CDR3 totals 17 residues. Losses at the gene ends were 0 bases for V and 4 bases for J; bases not matched to a gene: 3. CDR3 loop: CAISESGGLAGYNEQFF. CDR3 in DNA: TGTGCCATCAGTGAGTCCGGGGGACTAGCGGGATACAATGAGCAGTTCTTC.

This clonotype was seen more than once but under ten times. This sequence joins TRBV20-1 and TRBJ2-2; D perhaps matches TRBD2 (5 bases). The CDR3 runs to 14 residues. The ends were cut back, 3 bases at V and 5 bases at J, with 13 bases in the middle. CDR1 and CDR2 (germline): DFQATT, SNEGSKA (reference sequence). The CDR3: CSASRLAGTGELFF. The CDR3 DNA sequence: TGCAGTGCTAGTCGGCTAGCCGGAACCGGGGAGCTGTTTTTT.

In its sample, this clonotype was seen many times. The CDR3 nucleotides are TGTGCCAGCAGTTACAAGGGGTACTCCTACGAGCAGTACTTC. This encodes CASSYKGYSYEQYF. The V call is TRBV28, the J call TRBJ2-7; tentatively, D is TRBD1 (5 bases). Germline loops: CDR1 MDHEN, CDR2 SYDVKM. Between the trimmed V and J ends, which lost 4 bases and 0 bases, there was a span of 10 bases. The CDR3 loop spans 14 amino acids.

This clonotype was found many times. The chain couples TRBV7-3 to TRBJ2-5; 11 bases are a match to TRBD2. The CDR3 runs 15 residues. Trimming took 4 bases from V and 3 from J; bases not matched to a gene: 4. Germline assignment: CDR1 SGHTA and CDR2 FQGTGA. The CDR3 DNA reads as TGTGCCAGCAGCTCACAGGGACTAGCGGAAGAGACCCAGTACTTC. This encodes CASSSQGLAEETQYF.

The chain is built from TRBV3-1 and TRBJ1-1, with 11 positions matching TRBD1. This CDR3 is 14 amino acids long. V trimming: 4 bases; J trimming: 10 bases; junction bases outside the gene matches: 8. Germline CDR1 and CDR2: LGHDT and YNNKEL (reference sequence). The CDR3 loop reads CASSPGQGEQGAFF. CDR3 nucleotide sequence: TGTGCCAGCAGCCCGGGACAGGGGGAACAGGGAGCTTTCTTT.

In this sample, this clonotype turned up many times. This chain connects TRBV7-2 to TRBJ1-1; D ambiguous. The germline gives CDR1 SGHTA, CDR2 FQGNSA. V was cut by 6 bases and J by 0 bases, with 11 bases left in between. The CDR3 spans 14 residues. CDR3: CASRLRNMNTEAFF. The CDR3 DNA sequence: TGTGCCAGCAGACTCAGGAACATGAACACTGAAGCTTTCTTT.

This clonotype came up a few times. The rearrangement joins TRBV20-1 to TRBJ2-1; 12 bases match TRBD2. The CDR3 has 17 residues. With 2 bases clipped from V and 2 bases from J, the junction kept 7 bases outside the gene matches. Germline values: CDR1 DFQATT, CDR2 SNEGSKA (reference sequence). The CDR3 is CSARLAGGVWAYNEQFF. CDR3 nucleotide sequence: TGCAGTGCTAGACTAGCGGGAGGGGTTTGGGCCTACAATGAGCAGTTCTTC.

As to this clonotype: A much larger clone lies a single base off, so this may be a read error. The chain carries TRBV7-9 and TRBJ2-5; TRBD1 is a possible D gene (6 bases). The V end lost 6 bases, the J end lost 3 bases, and 8 bases lay between the germline ends. CDR1 SEHNR and CDR2 FQNEAQ come from the germline V gene (reference sequence). CDR3 size: 12 residues. Here the CDR3 reads CASSGQKETQYF. The CDR3 DNA follows: TGTGCCAGCAGTGGACAGAAAGAGACCCAGTACTTC. The whole variable domain, remainder taken from reference TRBV7-9 and TRBJ2-5, is DTGVSQNPRHKITKRGQNVTFRCDPISEHNRLYWYRQTLGQGPEFLTYFQNEAQLEKSRLLSDRFSAERPKGSFSTLEIQRTEQGDSAMYLCASSGQKETQYFGPGTRLLVL.